What follows are 28 T cell receptor beta chains derived from one specimen sequenced in a study of identical twins. TCRdb reanalysed the 5' RACE reads using MiXCR and keeps one entry per CDR3 protein. The sample yields 1.5 million to 2 million distinct CDR3 sequences, roughly a third seen once. Sequencing input: cord blood. These receptor sequences come from a newborn girl in good health.

V is TRBV5-1 and J is TRBJ2-2; D perhaps matches TRBD1 (6 bases). Between the trimmed V and J ends, which lost 2 bases and 9 bases, there was a span of 8 bases. This CDR3 region has 12 residues. Germline-derived CDR1 and CDR2 are SGHRS and YFSETQ. The CDR3 DNA reads as TGCGCCAGCAGCTTAACAGGGTGGGAGCTGTTTTTT. Encoded protein: CASSLTGWELFF. Variable domain in full (rest from reference TRBV5-1 and TRBJ2-2): KAGVTQTPRYLIKTRGQQVTLSCSPISGHRSVSWYQQTPGQGLQFLFEYFSETQRNKGNFPGRFSGRQFSNSRSEMNVSTLELGDSALYLCASSLTGWELFFGEGSRLTVL.

This chain uses TRBV7-2 with TRBJ2-1, with TRBD2 matching 7 bases. CDR1 SGHTA and CDR2 FQGNSA come from the germline V gene. This CDR3 is 17 amino acids long. With V trimmed by 2 bases and J by 8 bases, 15 bases remained unmatched. CDR3 sequence reads: CASSLLRLAVRGHEQFF. CDR3 bases: TGTGCCAGCAGCTTATTAAGGCTAGCGGTCAGAGGCCATGAGCAGTTCTTC.

This clonotype was counted only a few times. The CDR3 reads CASSLGGTSGFTDTQYF. In DNA, the CDR3 is TGTGCCAGCAGTTTGGGCGGGACTAGCGGGTTCACAGATACGCAGTATTTT. This chain connects TRBV12-3 or TRBV12-4 to TRBJ2-3, with 12 bases aligning to TRBD2. CDR3 size: 17 residues. The trim removed 3 bases at V and 2 bases at J, leaving 6 bases unmatched.

This sequence joins TRBV20-1 and TRBJ2-5; D perhaps matches TRBD2 (6 bases). The CDR3 sequence is 14 residues long. The V and J ends lost 6 bases and 4 bases respectively, with 18 bases between them. In germline, CDR1 is DFQATT, CDR2 SNEGSKA (reference sequence). The CDR3 sequence: CSARRELVGETQYF. CDR3 coding DNA: TGCAGTGCCCGACGGGAGTTGGTAGGAGAGACCCAGTACTTC.

This clonotype showed up just a few times. The gene calls are TRBV11-2 and TRBJ2-3, with 11 bases that match TRBD2. V was pared by 4 bases and J by 0 bases, with 6 bases of the junction left unmatched. CDR3 length: 17 amino acids. Germline V gene data show CDR1 as SGHAT and CDR2 as FQNNGV. CDR3 residues: CASSSIRTSGSTDTQYF. In DNA form, the CDR3 reads TGTGCCAGCAGCTCGATAAGGACTAGCGGGAGCACAGATACGCAGTATTTT. The full variable domain, rest sourced from reference TRBV11-2 and TRBJ2-3, is EAGVAQSPRYKIIEKRQSVAFWCNPISGHATLYWYQQILGQGPKLLIQFQNNGVVDDSQLPKDRFSAERLKGVDSTLKIQPAKLEDSAVYLCASSSIRTSGSTDTQYFGPGTRLTVL.

For this clonotype: The junction does not match germline at one end; this may be a read error. V and J are TRBV6-1 and TRBJ2-7; D is unresolved. Per the germline V gene, CDR1 is MNHNS and CDR2 is SASEGT. This CDR3 contains 13 residues. The CDR3 region is CASSDGPSFEQYF. The CDR3 DNA reads as TGTGCCAGCAGTGATGGGCCCTCCTTCGAGCAGTACTTC.

For this clonotype: Given a much more abundant clone one base away, this may be a read error. The rearrangement uses TRBV4-1 and TRBJ2-3; no definite D call. This CDR3 is built from 11 residues. The germline gives CDR1 MGHRA, CDR2 YSYEKL. CDR3 sequence (DNA): TGCGCCAGCACCGGCACAAATACGCAGTATTTT. Amino acid sequence: CASTGTNTQYF.

This chain uses TRBV5-1 with TRBJ1-1; D ambiguous. The germline V and J ends were trimmed by 4 bases and 1 base, with 17 bases remaining between them. This CDR3 spans 16 amino acids. Germline assignment: CDR1 SGHRS and CDR2 YFSETQ. The CDR3 spells CASSPLDSWGNTEAFF. The DNA for the CDR3 is TGCGCCAGCAGCCCCTTGGACTCTTGGGGGAACACTGAAGCTTTCTTT.

V and J are TRBV4-2 and TRBJ2-3, with D possibly matching TRBD2 (5 bases). The germline CDR1 and CDR2 sequences are LGHNA and YNFKEQ. The CDR3 extends over 17 amino acids. Between the trimmed V and J ends, which lost 4 bases and 0 bases, there was a span of 17 bases. This CDR3 is CASSLGPAEESTDTQYF. Here the CDR3 DNA reads TGTGCCAGCAGCCTCGGGCCAGCGGAGGAGAGCACAGATACGCAGTATTTT.

This rearrangement joins TRBV20-1 to TRBJ1-6; D is ambiguous. V gave up 3 bases and J gave up 7 bases, with 13 bases separating them. The CDR3 is 14 residues long. The germline gives CDR1 DFQATT, CDR2 SNEGSKA (reference sequence). This chain's CDR3 is CSARESGSNSPLHF. In DNA, the CDR3 is TGCAGTGCTAGGGAATCAGGTTCCAATTCACCCCTCCACTTT.

V gene TRBV5-1 combines with J gene TRBJ1-1, with a tentative D call TRBD1 (6 bases). There are 15 residues in the CDR3. Deletions cut 3 bases from V and 3 bases from J, with 15 bases between. Germline V lookup: CDR1 SGHRS, CDR2 YFSETQ. The CDR3 DNA is TGCGCCAGCAGCTACTCCTCTAGGGGGGACACTGAAGCTTTCTTT. Protein: CASSYSSRGDTEAFF.

The chain has TRBV12-3 or TRBV12-4 and TRBJ1-5; tentatively, D is TRBD1 (5 bases). The CDR3 runs 16 residues. The ends were cut back, 6 bases at V and 3 bases at J, with 18 bases in the middle. The CDR3 coding sequence is TGTGCCAGCAGCCCTTTTGACAGCGGACCCAATCAGCCCCAGCATTTT. Amino acid sequence: CASSPFDSGPNQPQHF.

The chain employs TRBV20-1 and TRBJ1-5; D is unresolved. The CDR3 is made up of 14 amino acids. The germline CDR1 and CDR2 sequences are DFQATT and SNEGSKA (reference sequence). Trimming cost V 5 bases and J 1 base, with 12 bases left between them. CDR3: CSALMEASNQPQHF. The CDR3 region has the DNA TGCAGTGCTCTCATGGAGGCGAGCAATCAGCCCCAGCATTTT.

This clonotype was seen a few times. The rearrangement uses TRBV28 and TRBJ2-7; D gene ambiguous. The CDR3 contains 13 residues. V was trimmed by 3 bases and J by 4 bases, leaving 10 bases between them. Germline CDR1 MDHEN, CDR2 SYDVKM. This chain's CDR3 is CASSLWEGYEQYF. The CDR3 DNA reads as TGTGCCAGCAGTTTGTGGGAAGGGTACGAGCAGTACTTC.

Concerning this clonotype itself: A much larger clone differs by one base, so this may be a read error. This chain joins TRBV7-9 and TRBJ2-7, with 8 bases fitting TRBD1. The DNA end is a closer match to TRBJ2-5, so the J assignment may be wrong. Germline values: CDR1 SEHNR, CDR2 FQNEAQ (reference sequence). This CDR3 is built from 13 residues. This CDR3 is CASSQTGEETQYF. The DNA for the CDR3 is TGTGCCAGCAGCCAGACAGGGGAAGAGACCCAGTACTTC.

This clonotype has more than one count but fewer than ten. The rearrangement uses TRBV20-1 and TRBJ2-3; 8 bases are shared with TRBD2. Germline lookup yields CDR1 DFQATT and CDR2 SNEGSKA (reference sequence). With 1 base clipped from V and 6 bases from J, the junction kept 9 bases outside the gene matches. CDR3 length: 15 amino acids. This chain's CDR3 is CSARVTGGRLDTQYF. As DNA, the CDR3 is TGCAGTGCTAGAGTTACGGGAGGGCGGTTGGATACGCAGTATTTT.

The sample holds a few counts of this clonotype. The chain combines TRBV6-1 with TRBJ1-6, with D hard to call. V was shortened by 3 bases and J by 9 bases, with 15 bases between the two germline ends. There are 15 residues in the CDR3. CDR1 MNHNS and CDR2 SASEGT come from the germline V gene. The CDR3, as DNA: TGTGCCAGCAGTGATACTCCCTCCGTGAGTTCACCCCTCCACTTT. Translating it yields CASSDTPSVSSPLHF.

Written as DNA, the CDR3 is TGTGCCAGCAGTTCCAAGCGAGGAATCTCACCCCTCCACTTT. It specifies CASSSKRGISPLHF. V is TRBV12-3 or TRBV12-4 and J is TRBJ1-6; D remains ambiguous. V was pared by 4 bases and J by 10 bases, with 14 bases between. This CDR3 region has 14 residues.

This clonotype appeared a few times. This chain links TRBV4-2 with TRBJ2-5; D call uncertain. The CDR3 sequence is 13 residues long. The ends were cut back, 1 base at V and 6 bases at J, with 9 bases in the middle. CDR1 is LGHNA and CDR2 is YNFKEQ in the germline V gene. This chain's CDR3 is CASSQGLAQTQYF. In DNA, the CDR3 is TGTGCCAGCAGCCAAGGCCTGGCTCAGACCCAGTACTTC.

This clonotype was observed a handful of times. The gene calls are TRBV5-1 and TRBJ1-2; 9 positions agree with TRBD1. The CDR3 contains 16 residues. Germline CDR1 and CDR2: SGHRS and YFSETQ. V shed 2 bases, J shed 8 bases, and the junction held 13 bases outside the gene matches. The CDR3 sequence: CASSLTSGQGQGGYTF. CDR3 DNA sequence: TGCGCCAGCAGCTTAACCTCGGGACAGGGCCAGGGGGGCTACACCTTC. The full variable domain, rest sourced from reference TRBV5-1 and TRBJ1-2, is KAGVTQTPRYLIKTRGQQVTLSCSPISGHRSVSWYQQTPGQGLQFLFEYFSETQRNKGNFPGRFSGRQFSNSRSEMNVSTLELGDSALYLCASSLTSGQGQGGYTFGSGTRLTVV.

With respect to this clonotype: A much larger clone is a single base away; this may be a read error. This chain links TRBV15 with TRBJ2-1; TRBD2 matches 7 bases. The J call could be wrong; TRBJ2-7 is a better fit for the DNA end. This CDR3 comprises 15 residues. Germline V gives CDR1 LNHNV, CDR2 YYDKDF (reference sequence). For the CDR3, the DNA is TGTGCCACCAGCAGAGGCGGGAGCTCCTACAATGAGCAGTACTTC. Translated, it gives CATSRGGSSYNEQYF.

In this sample, this clonotype turned up a few times. The genes are TRBV7-2 and TRBJ2-1; D is uncertain. CDR1 SGHTA and CDR2 FQGNSA come from the germline V gene. CDR3 length: 14 amino acids. Trimming shortened V by 3 bases and J by 6 bases, and 12 bases separated the two germline ends. CDR3 in DNA: TGTGCCAGCAGCTTGTGGCCTAGTGTCAATGAGCAGTTCTTC. It specifies CASSLWPSVNEQFF.

The V and J genes are TRBV5-1 and TRBJ2-5; 11 nucleotides align to TRBD1. V trimming: 2 bases; J trimming: 2 bases; junction bases outside the gene matches: 5. Germline CDR1 is SGHRS and CDR2 is YFSETQ. The CDR3 is made up of 16 amino acids. The CDR3 loop is CASSLRTGGRQETQYF. For the CDR3, the DNA is TGCGCCAGCAGCTTAAGGACAGGGGGCCGTCAAGAGACCCAGTACTTC.

The table lists this clonotype with a few counts. The V gene is TRBV2, the J gene TRBJ2-3; 13 bases align to TRBD2. Germline assignment: CDR1 SNHLY and CDR2 FYNNEI. The CDR3 consists of 15 residues. The ends lost 5 bases at V and 6 bases at J; junction bases unmatched: 5. The CDR3 loop reads CASSPTSGGKDTQYF. CDR3 sequence (DNA): TGTGCCAGCAGTCCGACTAGCGGGGGGAAGGATACGCAGTATTTT.

Only a few counts were recorded for this clonotype. The rearrangement joins TRBV20-1 to TRBJ2-7; D is unclear. Trimming stripped 6 bases from V and 2 bases from J, with 17 bases between. This CDR3 contains 14 residues. Germline V lookup: CDR1 DFQATT, CDR2 SNEGSKA (reference sequence). CDR3 nucleotide sequence: TGCAGTGCGAACCCCTCAATAACCGCCTACGAGCAGTACTTC. This sequence encodes CSANPSITAYEQYF.

There are a few counts of this clonotype. The J gene is TRBJ2-1, the V gene TRBV6-1; perhaps TRBD2 as D (5 bases). Trimming stripped 1 base from V and 7 bases from J, with 11 bases between. This CDR3 has 14 residues. The V gene's germline CDR1 is MNHNS and CDR2 SASEGT. CDR3 loop: CASSEVRERNEQFF. The CDR3, as DNA: TGTGCCAGCAGTGAAGTGAGGGAGAGGAATGAGCAGTTCTTC.

The CDR3 DNA reads TGCGCCAGCAGCCAACCACTAGATTCGACCCAAGAGACCCAGTACTTC. This gives the protein CASSQPLDSTQETQYF. The rearrangement uses TRBV4-1 and TRBJ2-5, with D possibly matching TRBD2 (5 bases). The CDR3 extends over 16 amino acids. CDR1 is MGHRA and CDR2 is YSYEKL in the germline V gene. Trimming shortened V by 2 bases and J by 1 base, and 14 bases separated the two germline ends.

This rearrangement joins TRBV11-2 to TRBJ1-2, with no clear D. The V end was cut by 2 bases, the J end by 4 bases, with 5 bases between. The CDR3 extends over 12 amino acids. In germline, CDR1 is SGHAT, CDR2 FQNNGV. This CDR3 reads CASSLIPYGYTF. CDR3 bases: TGTGCCAGCAGCTTAATCCCCTATGGCTACACCTTC.